This passage covers 28 T cell receptor beta chains from one sample sequenced in a study of low-dose radiotherapy and immunotherapy resistance in tumors. Time point meaning: before trial treatment. First-strand cDNA relied on TRAV- and TRBV-specific primers spanning alpha and beta chains. Both a constant-region primer and a V-primer adapter served to amplify TCRs across 15 to 20 PCR cycles. TCRdb redid the calling of the reads with MiXCR, one entry per CDR3 protein. The sample lists more than 50,000 distinct CDR3 sequences, more than 25% occurring once. Sample: PBMCs, taken before treatment. The receptors derive from a male donor with rectosigmoid adenocarcinoma.

The chain joins TRBV6-2 or TRBV6-3 to TRBJ2-1, with 12 bases matching TRBD2. The CDR3 sequence is 17 residues long. With 2 bases clipped from V and 3 bases from J, the junction kept 5 bases outside the gene matches. The germline gives CDR1 MNHEY, CDR2 SVGEGT. CDR3: CASSYRTLAGGYNEQFF. The CDR3 DNA is TGTGCCAGCAGTTACCGTACACTAGCGGGGGGCTACAATGAGCAGTTCTTC.

The sample holds a few counts of this clonotype. This chain links TRBV10-3 with TRBJ2-3, with 7 bases matching TRBD2. Trimming cost V 8 bases and J 1 base; bases outside gene matches: 3. CDR3 length equals 13 residues. Germline CDR1 reads ENHRY; CDR2 reads SYGVKD. In nucleotides, the CDR3 is TGTGCCATCGGGGGAGGGGGCACAGATACGCAGTATTTT. This encodes CAIGGGGTDTQYF.

This clonotype has at least ten counts. V usage is TRBV6-6 and J usage is TRBJ2-7; 8 positions agree with TRBD2. The J segment lost 4 bases and the V segment lost 5 bases, leaving 10 bases of the junction unmatched. CDR1 and CDR2 from the germline V gene are MNHNY and SVGAGI (reference sequence). This CDR3 comprises 15 residues. The CDR3 DNA reads as TGTGCCAGCAGTCCCGCGGGGGGCTCAAAATACGAGCAGTACTTC. As protein: CASSPAGGSKYEQYF.

At least ten counts were recorded for this clonotype. This rearrangement joins TRBV19 to TRBJ2-3, with 11 bases that match TRBD2. Germline values: CDR1 LNHDA, CDR2 SQIVND (reference sequence). The V segment lost 7 bases and the J segment 6 bases; nucleotides outside the gene matches: 9. The CDR3 is 15 amino acids. Here the CDR3 reads CASTLAGGGSDTQYF. Here the CDR3 DNA reads TGTGCCAGTACCCTAGCGGGGGGCGGTTCCGATACGCAGTATTTT.

As for this clonotype: With a far larger clone one base away, a read error is the likely cause. This sequence joins TRBV5-8 and TRBJ2-1; D is perhaps TRBD1 or TRBD2 (6 bases each). Germline lookup yields CDR1 SGHTS and CDR2 YDEGEE. The CDR3 covers 15 residues. V gave up 0 bases and J gave up 5 bases, with 12 bases separating them. The CDR3 region is CASSLAGAPHNEQFF. CDR3 in DNA: TGTGCCAGCAGCTTGGCGGGGGCCCCACACAATGAGCAGTTCTTC.

There are many counts of this clonotype. The rearrangement links TRBV12-3 or TRBV12-4 to TRBJ2-7, with TRBD2 matching 12 bases. CDR3 length: 14 amino acids. V gave up 4 bases and J gave up 9 bases; unmatched junction bases: 7. The CDR3 sequence: CASSSTLAGGWQYF. The CDR3 region has the DNA TGTGCCAGCAGTTCGACCCTAGCGGGAGGGTGGCAGTACTTC.

In this sample, this clonotype turned up many times. The V and J genes are TRBV4-2 and TRBJ2-5, with 9 nucleotides matching TRBD1. Trimming at V came to 3 bases and at J to 3 bases, leaving 2 bases not matched to a gene. The CDR3 has 14 residues. Germline V gene sequence: CDR1 LGHNA, CDR2 YNFKEQ. CDR3 in DNA: TGTGCCAGCAGCCACGGGACAGGGAAAGAGACCCAGTACTTC. Amino acid sequence: CASSHGTGKETQYF.

In the case of this clonotype: A far larger clone is only one base removed, so a read error is likely. V gene TRBV6-2 or TRBV6-3 combines with J gene TRBJ2-1, with D hard to call. There are 12 residues in the CDR3. V lost 6 bases, J lost 10 bases, and 13 bases lay in between. Germline V gene sequence: CDR1 MNHEY, CDR2 SVGEGT. CDR3 protein: CASSESGYEQFF. In nucleotides, the CDR3 is TGTGCCAGCAGCGAATCGGGCTACGAGCAGTTCTTC.

This clonotype has at least ten counts. V usage is TRBV5-1 and J usage is TRBJ1-4; D uncertain. This CDR3 is built from 11 residues. Between the trimmed V and J ends, which lost 6 bases and 6 bases, there was a span of 6 bases. Germline CDR1 and CDR2: SGHRS and YFSETQ. CDR3 amino acids: CASKSDEKLFF. The CDR3 DNA reads TGCGCCAGCAAATCAGATGAAAAACTGTTTTTT. The full variable domain, with the rest looked up from reference TRBV5-1 and TRBJ1-4, is KAGVTQTPRYLIKTRGQQVTLSCSPISGHRSVSWYQQTPGQGLQFLFEYFSETQRNKGNFPGRFSGRQFSNSRSEMNVSTLELGDSALYLCASKSDEKLFFGSGTQLSVL.

This clonotype was picked up many times. The CDR3 is CASSQPGQRGQYF. CDR3 bases: TGTGCCAGCAGCCAGCCGGGACAGCGTGGGCAGTACTTC. This chain uses TRBV6-8 with TRBJ2-7, with TRBD1 matching 7 bases. Per the germline V gene, CDR1 is MNHGY and CDR2 is SAAAGT. The CDR3 has 13 amino acids. Unmatched junction bases numbered 11, after V lost 6 bases and J lost 9 bases.

Details on this clonotype: This likely reflects a read error, since a far larger clone is one base away. The rearrangement links TRBV6-5 to TRBJ2-1, with D possibly TRBD2 on 6 matching bases. Trimming pared 6 bases from V and 10 bases from J, leaving 22 bases between. Germline CDR1 is MNHEY and CDR2 is SVGAGI. This CDR3 region has 15 residues. This chain's CDR3 is CASRRTGETFYEQFF. The CDR3 DNA reads as TGTGCCAGCAGGAGGACGGGAGAAACCTTCTACGAGCAGTTCTTC.

This clonotype was observed at least ten times. The rearrangement uses TRBV11-2 and TRBJ2-7; unclear D gene. The CDR3 runs 13 residues. Trimming cost V 2 bases and J 4 bases, with 9 bases left between them. Per germline, CDR1 SGHAT and CDR2 FQNNGV. The CDR3: CASSLTPKYEQYF. As DNA, the CDR3 is TGTGCCAGCAGCTTAACCCCAAAATACGAGCAGTACTTC.

The sample holds many counts of this clonotype. V is TRBV5-4 and J is TRBJ2-5, with D uncertain. The germline V and J ends were trimmed by 3 bases and 5 bases, with 8 bases remaining between them. Germline V gene lookup returns CDR1 SGHNT and CDR2 YYREEE (reference sequence). This CDR3 comprises 12 residues. In nucleotides, the CDR3 is TGTGCCAGCAGCTCGTTCGAGGAGACCCAGTACTTC. This gives the protein CASSSFEETQYF.

This rearrangement joins TRBV29-1 to TRBJ2-5; D possibly corresponds to TRBD1 (6 bases). Per the germline V gene, CDR1 is SQVTM and CDR2 is ANQGSEA. The CDR3 consists of 11 residues. The V end lost 7 bases, the J end lost 5 bases, and 11 bases lay between the germline ends. CDR3 in amino acids: CSGDRLETQYF. In DNA, the CDR3 is TGCAGCGGCGACAGGCTGGAGACCCAGTACTTC.

This clonotype is categorized as medium-sized (0.01 to 0.1%). The chain combines TRBV28 with TRBJ2-3; 7 positions match TRBD1. Unmatched junction bases numbered 14, after V lost 3 bases and J lost 5 bases. The CDR3 contains 17 residues. The germline V gene encodes CDR1 MDHEN and CDR2 SYDVKM. This CDR3 is CASSFTQWEQGRDTQYF. In DNA, the CDR3 is TGTGCCAGCAGTTTCACTCAATGGGAACAGGGGAGAGATACGCAGTATTTT.

On this clonotype: A far larger clone is one base from this, pointing to a likely read error. The chain employs TRBV5-4 and TRBJ2-7; 7 nucleotides agree with TRBD2. The CDR3 extends over 16 amino acids. Germline V gives CDR1 SGHNT, CDR2 YYREEE (reference sequence). V gave up 0 bases and J gave up 7 bases; unmatched junction bases: 13. CDR3 sequence: CASSLEWLAGVGEQYF. In nucleotides, the CDR3 is TGTGCCAGCAGCTTGGAATGGTTGGCGGGAGTTGGTGAGCAGTACTTC.

This clonotype was counted at least ten times. V usage is TRBV28 and J usage is TRBJ2-6; 7 nucleotides match TRBD1. Germline V gives CDR1 MDHEN, CDR2 SYDVKM. The ends lost 5 bases at V and 1 base at J; junction bases unmatched: 11. The CDR3 loop spans 18 amino acids. The CDR3 region is CASSTRTGLISGANVLTF. The CDR3 DNA is TGTGCCAGCAGTACTCGGACAGGACTCATTTCTGGGGCCAACGTCCTGACTTTC.

This clonotype was detected ten times or more. The chain is built from TRBV6-2 or TRBV6-3 and TRBJ2-1, with 10 bases aligning to TRBD1. The CDR3 sequence is 18 residues long. Germline V gives CDR1 MNHEY, CDR2 SVGEGT. V lost 0 bases to trimming and J lost 8 bases; unmatched junction nucleotides: 13. DNA of the CDR3: TGTGCCAGCAGTTACTCACCGGGACAGGGGCCGCGCGGCGATGAGCAGTTCTTC. Translation gives CASSYSPGQGPRGDEQFF.

This clonotype was picked up many times. This sequence joins TRBV27 and TRBJ2-1, with unresolved D. The length of the CDR3 is 15 residues. Trimming shortened V by 8 bases and J by 0 bases, and 14 bases separated the two germline ends. CDR1 and CDR2 from the germline V gene are MNHEY and SMNVEV (reference sequence). This chain's CDR3 is CASGHAPSSYNEQFF. CDR3 nucleotides: TGTGCCAGCGGTCACGCACCGAGCTCCTACAATGAGCAGTTCTTC.

As concerns this clonotype: A far larger clone is only one base removed, so a read error is likely. This rearrangement joins TRBV28 to TRBJ2-7; possibly TRBD1 for D (5 bases). CDR3 length: 13 amino acids. CDR1 is MDHEN, CDR2 SYDVKM, per germline. V lost 4 bases to trimming and J lost 7 bases, with 14 bases between them. The CDR3 DNA sequence: TGTGCCAGCAGTTCCCCAGGGTTAAGTGAGCAGTACTTC. Protein sequence: CASSSPGLSEQYF.

This chain connects TRBV7-2 to TRBJ2-2; the D call may be TRBD1 or TRBD2 (6 bases each). V lost 6 bases and J lost 0, with 11 bases in between. CDR3 length: 15 residues. Germline V CDR1 and CDR2: SGHTA, FQGNSA. The CDR3 DNA is TGTGCCAGCAGGCCGGGGGCGTCGAACACCGGGGAGCTGTTTTTT. Translating gives CASRPGASNTGELFF.

Note on this clonotype: A much larger clone sits a single nucleotide away, making a read error possible. This chain uses TRBV25-1 with TRBJ2-7; D assignment may be TRBD1 or TRBD2 (5 bases each). The CDR3 spans 13 residues. V was clipped by 7 bases and J by 3 bases, with 13 bases between them. Germline CDR1 reads MGHDK; CDR2 reads SYGVNS. The CDR3 here is CASKGTGYYEQYF. The CDR3 DNA is TGTGCCAGCAAAGGGACGGGATACTACGAGCAGTACTTC.

This clonotype was seen a few times. J is TRBJ2-1 and V is TRBV5-4, with 12 bases fitting TRBD2. Germline-derived CDR1 and CDR2 are SGHNT and YYREEE (reference sequence). CDR3 length equals 15 residues. V lost 0 bases and J lost 9; bases outside the gene matches: 4. CDR3 nucleotides: TGTGCCAGCAGCTTGGCTAGCGGGGGGGTAGGTGAGCAGTTCTTC. This sequence encodes CASSLASGGVGEQFF.

A remark on this clonotype: A far larger clone is a single base away, which makes a read error likely. The chain recombines TRBV20-1 with TRBJ2-1; tentatively, D is TRBD1 (6 bases). Germline CDR1 DFQATT, CDR2 SNEGSKA (reference sequence). The CDR3 contains 14 residues. The V end was cut by 3 bases, the J end by 10 bases, with 19 bases between. The CDR3 sequence: CSARGMTGTYEQFF. The CDR3 nucleotides are TGCAGTGCTAGGGGTATGACAGGCACCTACGAGCAGTTCTTC.

This clonotype was picked up many times. This chain joins TRBV6-2 or TRBV6-3 and TRBJ2-7, with TRBD1 matching 7 bases. Unmatched junction bases numbered 3, after V lost 0 bases and J lost 7 bases. The CDR3 runs to 13 residues. Germline-derived CDR1 and CDR2 are MNHEY and SVGEGT. The CDR3 region is CASSYSGQEEQYF. The CDR3 DNA follows: TGTGCCAGCAGTTACTCCGGACAGGAAGAGCAGTACTTC.

This clonotype was detected ten times or more. The chain is built from TRBV27 and TRBJ1-2, with D hard to call. Germline V gene data show CDR1 as MNHEY and CDR2 as SMNVEV (reference sequence). The CDR3 is made up of 13 amino acids. The V end was cut by 2 bases, the J end by 4 bases, with 8 bases between. Written as DNA, the CDR3 is TGTGCCAGCAGTTTAAGGGCCAGCTATGGCTACACCTTC. As protein: CASSLRASYGYTF.

At least ten counts were recorded for this clonotype. CDR3 in DNA: TGTGCCAGCAGCTTGGGACTCCCAAGCTCCTATAATTCACCCCTCCACTTT. Translation: CASSLGLPSSYNSPLHF. The genes are TRBV5-6 and TRBJ1-6; D unresolved. The CDR3 is made up of 17 amino acids. V gave up 0 bases and J gave up 0 bases, with 10 bases separating them. Germline V gives CDR1 SGHDT, CDR2 YYEEEE.

This clonotype was observed at least ten times. The chain has TRBV29-1 and TRBJ2-3; TRBD1 matches 7 bases. There are 13 residues in the CDR3. Germline assignment: CDR1 SQVTM and CDR2 ANQGSEA. V shed 5 bases and J 1 base; nucleotides not matched to a gene: 3. The CDR3 reads CSVRGQGTDTQYF. The CDR3 region has the DNA TGCAGCGTTCGAGGACAGGGCACAGATACGCAGTATTTT.